This TCR beta chain was sequenced in a study of T cell responses to AZD1222 COVID-19 vaccine. About the study: Second doses that came at about 4 or about 12 weeks were put together. Study-level points and caveats: Of the AZD1222 recipients, only 5 or 6 were seropositive at baseline. Increases in Spike-specific TCR breadth and depth were seen after two AZD1222 doses. Reports indicate that nearly half of spike-specific TCRs are directed at unmutated variant regions.

The CDR3 length is 12 residues. The V and J ends lost 1 base and 5 bases respectively, with 6 bases between them. Germline V lookup: CDR1 SGHDT, CDR2 YYEEEE. Sequencing was performed with immunoSEQ multiplex PCR; in TCRdb, only in-frame clones are kept and a portion is missing. This sample has about 120,000 clones; about 90% occur once, and the top ten carry roughly 13%. About this clone itself: Its target is unknown.

This TCR was recovered from an adult in good health. The rearrangement uses TRBV5-6 and TRBJ1-2; D uncertain. The sequencing here drew on peripheral blood, taken on day 0 of AZD1222 vaccination. The CDR3 here is CASSLSRYGYTF. The CDR3 bases are TGTGCCAGCAGCTTGTCACGGTATGGCTACACCTTC.